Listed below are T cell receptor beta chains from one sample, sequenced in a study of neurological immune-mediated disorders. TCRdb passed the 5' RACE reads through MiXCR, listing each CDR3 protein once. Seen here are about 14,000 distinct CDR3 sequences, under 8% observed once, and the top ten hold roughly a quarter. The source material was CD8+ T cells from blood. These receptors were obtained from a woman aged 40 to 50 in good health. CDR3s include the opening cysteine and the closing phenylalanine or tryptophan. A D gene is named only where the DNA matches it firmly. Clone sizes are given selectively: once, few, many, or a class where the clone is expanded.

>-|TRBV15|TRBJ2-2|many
TGTGCCACCACGAAGGGGCGGGTCACCCCGAGGACCGGGGAGCTGTTTTTT
CATTKGRVTPRTGELFF
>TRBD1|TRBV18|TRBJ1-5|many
TGTGCCAGCTCAAGGGGACAGGCAGCTACTAGCAATCAGCCCCAGCATTTT
CASSRGQAATSNQPQHF
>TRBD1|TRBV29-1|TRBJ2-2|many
TGCAGCGCTGACAGGGCGAACACCGGGGAGCTGTTTTTT
CSADRANTGELFF
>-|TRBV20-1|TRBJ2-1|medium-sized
TGCAGTGCAGCTAGCTGGCGCTCCTACAATGAGCAGTTCTTC
CSAASWRSYNEQFF
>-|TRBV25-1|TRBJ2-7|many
TGTGCCAGCAGTGATAACAGGGAGCTCTACGAGCAGTACTTC
CASSDNRELYEQYF
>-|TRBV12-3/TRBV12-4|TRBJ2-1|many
TGTGCCAGCAGTTTAGGAGAATACAATGAGCAGTTCTTC
CASSLGEYNEQFF
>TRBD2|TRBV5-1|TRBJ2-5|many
TGCGCCAGCAGCCCGAACCTAGCGGAACAAGAGACCCAGTACTTC
CASSPNLAEQETQYF
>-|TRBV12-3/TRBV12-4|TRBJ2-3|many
TGTGCCAGCAGTGACGTCGCTAGCACAGATACGCAGTATTTT
CASSDVASTDTQYF
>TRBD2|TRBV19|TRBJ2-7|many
TGTGCCAGTAGTGCCGCGGTAGCGGGGCTCTACGAGCAGTACTTC
CASSAAVAGLYEQYF
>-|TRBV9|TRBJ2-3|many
TGTGCCAGCAGCCCTTCAAAAGCCAGAGATACGCAGTATTTT
CASSPSKARDTQYF
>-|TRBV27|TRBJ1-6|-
TGTGCCAGCAGTTCCGGGGGTTCACCCCTCCACTTT
CASSSGGSPLHF
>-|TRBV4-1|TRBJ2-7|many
TGCGCCAGCAGCCAAGATCTCGGGCCTTACGAGCAGTACTTC
CASSQDLGPYEQYF
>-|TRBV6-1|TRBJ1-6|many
TGTGCCAGCAGTGAAGGGGTGTACGGGAATTCACCCCTCCACTTT
CASSEGVYGNSPLHF
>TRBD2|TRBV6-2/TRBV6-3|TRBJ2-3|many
TGTGCCAGCAGTTACCCCGGGACTAGCGGGGGCGCTCCTAGCACAGATACGCAGTATTTT
CASSYPGTSGGAPSTDTQYF
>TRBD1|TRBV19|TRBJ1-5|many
TGTGCCAGTAGTATGGGGACAGGGCATCAGCCCCAGCATTTT
CASSMGTGHQPQHF
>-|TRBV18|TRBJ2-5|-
TGTGCCAGCTCGGGAGAGACCCAGTACTTC
CASSGETQYF
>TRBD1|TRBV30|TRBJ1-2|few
TGTGCCTGGACAACCGGACAGGGAGGGGGCGATGGCTACACCTTC
CAWTTGQGGGDGYTF
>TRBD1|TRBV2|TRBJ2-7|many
TGTGCCAGCAAAGGGGGCTTAAGCTACGAGCAGTACTTC
CASKGGLSYEQYF
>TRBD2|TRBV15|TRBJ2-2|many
TGTGCCACCAGCAGAGTCAGGGATCCGGAACTAGCGGTCAACACCGGGGAGCTGTTTTTT
CATSRVRDPELAVNTGELFF
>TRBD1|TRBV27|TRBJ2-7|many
TGTGCCAGCAGCTCAGGGGGCAGGAGAGGCGAGCAGTACTTC
CASSSGGRRGEQYF
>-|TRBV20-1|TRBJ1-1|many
TGCAGTGCTGCCTACAGGAACACTGAAGCTTTCTTT
CSAAYRNTEAFF
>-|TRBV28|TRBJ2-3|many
TGTGCCAGCAGTTTATTGGGGAGTACAGATACGCAGTATTTT
CASSLLGSTDTQYF
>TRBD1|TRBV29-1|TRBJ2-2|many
TGCAGCGCAGGGGGACAGAGGACCGGGGAGCTGTTTTTT
CSAGGQRTGELFF
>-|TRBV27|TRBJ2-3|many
TGTGCCAGCAGTTTGGCAGGGTCAGATACGCAGTATTTT
CASSLAGSDTQYF
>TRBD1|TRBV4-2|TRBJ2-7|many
TGTGCCAGCAGCCGGGACCAGGGGGCCTACGAGCAGTACTTC
CASSRDQGAYEQYF
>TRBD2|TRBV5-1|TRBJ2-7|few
TGCGCCAGCAGCTCCAGACTAGCGGGGGCCAACTACGAGCAGTACTTC
CASSSRLAGANYEQYF
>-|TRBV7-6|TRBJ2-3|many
TGTGCCAGCAGCCCCCTAGGAGGGGATACGCAGTATTTT
CASSPLGGDTQYF
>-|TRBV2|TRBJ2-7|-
TGTGCCAGCAGCTGGACGGGGGAGCAGGACTTC
CASSWTGEQDF
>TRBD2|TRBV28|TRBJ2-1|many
TGTGCCAGCAGCCCTCCCCCCCTCGGCCTCACTAGCGGGGAAAACAATGAGCAGTTCTTC
CASSPPPLGLTSGENNEQFF
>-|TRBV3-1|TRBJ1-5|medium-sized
TGTGCCAGCAGCCGAGAAAATCAGCCCCAGCATTTT
CASSRENQPQHF
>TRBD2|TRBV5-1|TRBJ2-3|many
TGCGCCAGCAGCCAGCGGGGTTTCACAGATACGCAGTATTTT
CASSQRGFTDTQYF
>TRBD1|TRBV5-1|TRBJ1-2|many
TGCGCCAGCAGTGCGGGGCAGGGGGGCGCTCCTGACTACACCTTC
CASSAGQGGAPDYTF
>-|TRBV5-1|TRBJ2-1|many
TGCGCCAGCAGGGGCTACAGTTCCGACTCCTACAATGAGCAGTTCTTC
CASRGYSSDSYNEQFF
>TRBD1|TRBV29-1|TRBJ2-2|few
TGCAGCGTGACCCTGACAGGGGGAACCGGGGAGCTGTTTTTT
CSVTLTGGTGELFF
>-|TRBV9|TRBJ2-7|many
TGTGCCAGCAGCCCGCGGGACGGATTCCGTCCCACTTTCGGAGAACCCTACGAGCAGTACTTC
CASSPRDGFRPTFGEPYEQYF
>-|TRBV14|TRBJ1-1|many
TGTGCCAGCAGCCAAGAACCTGGGGTCTCTTCCGATCCGGCTTTCTTT
CASSQEPGVSSDPAFF
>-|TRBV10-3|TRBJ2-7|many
TGTGCCATCAGTGGCCCCCTAAAGGTCCCCCTAGACTTTGGCGAGCAGTACTTC
CAISGPLKVPLDFGEQYF
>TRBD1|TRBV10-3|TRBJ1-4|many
TGTGCCATCAGACCGGGACAGGGGGCGGCTAATGAAAAACTGTTTTTT
CAIRPGQGAANEKLFF
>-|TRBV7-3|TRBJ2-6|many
TGTGCCAGCAGCCCCAATGGGGTAGCAATCTCTGGGGCCAACGTCCTGACTTTC
CASSPNGVAISGANVLTF
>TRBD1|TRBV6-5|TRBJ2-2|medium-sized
TGTGCCAGCACTGGACAGGCGAACACCGGGGAGCTGTTTTTT
CASTGQANTGELFF
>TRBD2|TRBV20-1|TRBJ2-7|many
TGCAGTGCAGCACTAGCGGGGTACGAGCAGTACTTC
CSAALAGYEQYF
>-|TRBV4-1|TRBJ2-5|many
TGCGCCAGCAGCCAAGTTGCTAGCGCGTGGGAGACCCAGTACTTC
CASSQVASAWETQYF
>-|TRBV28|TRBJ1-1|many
TGTGCCAGCGGGACCTTGAAGACTGAAGCTTTCTTT
CASGTLKTEAFF
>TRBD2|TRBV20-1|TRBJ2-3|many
TGCAGTGCTCTTGGTCTAGCGGGGGGTCCGGTTTCTGGCACAGATACGCAGTATTTT
CSALGLAGGPVSGTDTQYF
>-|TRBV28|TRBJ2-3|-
TGTGCCAGCAGTTTATCGGTACCTAGCACAGATACGCAGTATTTT
CASSLSVPSTDTQYF
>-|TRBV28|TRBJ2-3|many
TGTGCCAGCAGTTCAAGCCGGGAAGGCAAAGATACGCAGTATTTT
CASSSSREGKDTQYF
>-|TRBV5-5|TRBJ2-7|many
TGTGCCAGCAGCTTAGATGGCTACGAGCAGTACTTC
CASSLDGYEQYF
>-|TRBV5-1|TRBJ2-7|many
TGCGCCAGCAGCTTGGTCGGCTACGAGCAGTACTTC
CASSLVGYEQYF
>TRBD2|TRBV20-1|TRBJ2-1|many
TGCAGTGCTAACGGACTAGCGGGAGAGGGGTACAATGAGCAGTTCTTC
CSANGLAGEGYNEQFF
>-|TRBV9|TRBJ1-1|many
TGTGCCAGCAAGAGGCCGGAGGGCGCTGAAGCTTTCTTT
CASKRPEGAEAFF
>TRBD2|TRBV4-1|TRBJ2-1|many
TGCGCCAGCAGCCCCCTTTCGGGAGGGCCCTATGAGCAGTTCTTC
CASSPLSGGPYEQFF
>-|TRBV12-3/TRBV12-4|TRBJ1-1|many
TGTGCCAGCAGTTTCGGGAACACTGAAGCTTTCTTT
CASSFGNTEAFF
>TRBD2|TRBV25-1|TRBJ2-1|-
TGTGCCAGCGAATTCGGCGGGGGTCTGGATGAGCAGTTCTTC
CASEFGGGLDEQFF
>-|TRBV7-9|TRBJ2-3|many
TGTGCCAGCAGGGACAAAACAGATACGCAGTATTTT
CASRDKTDTQYF
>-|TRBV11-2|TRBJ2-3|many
TGTGCCAGCAGCAACGTAGGGGGGTTCACAGATACGCAGTATTTT
CASSNVGGFTDTQYF